These 11 T cell receptor beta chains came from one sample sequenced in a study of identical twins. In TCRdb, the 5' RACE reads were re-called with MiXCR into one record per CDR3 protein. This sample has about 250,000 distinct CDR3 sequences, with about 8.9% found just once. The same data also contributed to another study, on yellow fever vaccine responses in identical twins.

The sequenced material came from CD8+ T cells sorted from blood. Receptor source: a young woman in good health.

The CDR3 DNA sequence: TGTGCCAGCGGAAACCCGGACAGGGCCACTAGCACAGATACGCAGTATTTT. Its protein product is CASGNPDRATSTDTQYF. The chain employs TRBV2 and TRBJ2-3; 8 bases match TRBD1. The CDR3 has 17 amino acids. V shed 8 bases and J 0 bases; nucleotides not matched to a gene: 13. Germline CDR1 SNHLY, CDR2 FYNNEI. Drawing the rest from reference TRBV2 and TRBJ2-3, the complete variable domain is EPEVTQTPSHQVTQMGQEVILRCVPISNHLYFYWYRQILGQKVEFLVSFYNNEISEKSEIFDDQFSVERPDGSNFTLKIRSTKLEDSAMYFCASGNPDRATSTDTQYFGPGTRLTVL.

This clonotype came up many times. The chain has TRBV12-3 or TRBV12-4 and TRBJ2-7; 11 bases line up with TRBD1. The CDR3 spans 15 residues. V trimming: 5 bases; J trimming: 2 bases; junction bases outside the gene matches: 5. The CDR3 loop is CASSLGQGVTYEQYF. In DNA form, the CDR3 reads TGTGCCAGCAGTCTGGGACAGGGGGTTACCTACGAGCAGTACTTC.

A few counts support this clonotype. The chain employs TRBV5-5 and TRBJ2-7; D uncertain. The CDR3 has 12 amino acids. The germline V gene encodes CDR1 SGHKS and CDR2 YYEKEE (reference sequence). Trimming shortened V by 3 bases and J by 0 bases, and 4 bases separated the two germline ends. As DNA, the CDR3 is TGTGCCAGCAGCTGGAGCTCCTACGAGCAGTACTTC. This sequence encodes CASSWSSYEQYF.

This clonotype was picked up a small number of times. The rearrangement links TRBV20-1 to TRBJ2-1; D tentatively fits TRBD1 or TRBD2 (5 bases each). V lost 5 bases to trimming and J lost 6 bases, with 20 bases between them. The germline V gene encodes CDR1 DFQATT and CDR2 SNEGSKA (reference sequence). The CDR3 consists of 15 residues. CDR3 nucleotide sequence: TGCAGTGCTCTCGACCGGACCCGGGGCTCCAATGAGCAGTTCTTC. It encodes CSALDRTRGSNEQFF.

This clonotype was seen ten or more times. This chain joins TRBV15 and TRBJ2-2; perhaps TRBD1 as D (5 bases). The CDR3 consists of 12 residues. The germline gives CDR1 LNHNV, CDR2 YYDKDF (reference sequence). V was trimmed by 10 bases and J by 6 bases, leaving 12 bases between them. CDR3 amino acids: CASRGSSGELFF. The CDR3 nucleotides read TGTGCCAGTAGGGGTTCTTCCGGGGAGCTGTTTTTT.

This clonotype was picked up many times. The V gene is TRBV25-1, the J gene TRBJ2-5; D gene ambiguous. The length of the CDR3 is 12 residues. Germline V CDR1 and CDR2: MGHDK, SYGVNS. V was shortened by 4 bases and J by 0 bases, with 3 bases between the two germline ends. The CDR3 protein is CASSAYQETQYF. Written as DNA, the CDR3 is TGTGCCAGCAGTGCGTACCAAGAGACCCAGTACTTC.

This clonotype has only a few counts. The genes are TRBV12-3 or TRBV12-4 and TRBJ2-1; a possible D gene is TRBD1 (6 bases). V lost 5 bases and J lost 8, with 19 bases in between. The CDR3 spans 15 residues. The CDR3 here is CASSPQTGPGDEQFF. The CDR3 DNA reads TGTGCCAGCAGTCCTCAGACAGGCCCTGGGGATGAGCAGTTCTTC.

The chain recombines TRBV7-9 with TRBJ2-6, with 8 bases lining up with TRBD2. Germline CDR1 is SEHNR and CDR2 is FQNEAQ (reference sequence). The CDR3 has 16 amino acids. V lost 5 bases, J lost 2 bases, and 5 bases stayed unmatched. CDR3 residues: CASSPGAGAGANVLTF. CDR3 bases: TGTGCCAGCAGCCCGGGAGCGGGAGCTGGGGCCAACGTCCTGACTTTC.

This clonotype was observed a few times. The V gene is TRBV29-1, the J gene TRBJ2-3; D is uncertain. This CDR3 spans 13 amino acids. Per germline, CDR1 SQVTM and CDR2 ANQGSEA. Trimming took off 5 bases at V and 4 bases at J, with 13 bases between the two ends. This CDR3 is CSVTDLQSDTQYF. For the CDR3, the DNA is TGCAGCGTTACAGACTTGCAATCAGATACGCAGTATTTT.

The DNA for the CDR3 is TGTGCCAGCAGCTGGATCACCGGGGAGCTGTTTTTT. Protein: CASSWITGELFF. The chain uses TRBV7-9 and TRBJ2-2; D gene unclear. Germline CDR1 reads SEHNR; CDR2 reads FQNEAQ (reference sequence). There are 12 residues in the CDR3. V shed 4 bases and J shed 4 bases, with 4 bases lying between them.

The chain combines TRBV2 with TRBJ2-1, with 9 bases identical to TRBD2. The germline gives CDR1 SNHLY, CDR2 FYNNEI. Trimming at V came to 6 bases and at J to 7 bases, leaving 7 bases not matched to a gene. The CDR3 runs 14 residues. The CDR3 is CASRASGEGNEQFF. DNA for the CDR3: TGTGCCAGCAGGGCTAGCGGGGAGGGGAATGAGCAGTTCTTC.